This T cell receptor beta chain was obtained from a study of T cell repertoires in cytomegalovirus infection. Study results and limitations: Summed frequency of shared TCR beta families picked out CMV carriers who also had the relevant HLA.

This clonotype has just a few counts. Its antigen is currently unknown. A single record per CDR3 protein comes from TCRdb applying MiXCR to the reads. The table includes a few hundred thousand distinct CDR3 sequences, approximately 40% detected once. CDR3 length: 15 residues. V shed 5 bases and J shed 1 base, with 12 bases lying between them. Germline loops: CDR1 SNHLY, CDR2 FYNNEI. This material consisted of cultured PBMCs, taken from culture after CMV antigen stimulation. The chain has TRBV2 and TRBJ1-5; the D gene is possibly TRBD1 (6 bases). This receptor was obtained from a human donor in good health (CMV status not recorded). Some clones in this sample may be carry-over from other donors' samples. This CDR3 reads CASSHQGQSNQPQHF. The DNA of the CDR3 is TGTGCCAGCAGTCACCAGGGGCAAAGCAATCAGCCCCAGCATTTT.